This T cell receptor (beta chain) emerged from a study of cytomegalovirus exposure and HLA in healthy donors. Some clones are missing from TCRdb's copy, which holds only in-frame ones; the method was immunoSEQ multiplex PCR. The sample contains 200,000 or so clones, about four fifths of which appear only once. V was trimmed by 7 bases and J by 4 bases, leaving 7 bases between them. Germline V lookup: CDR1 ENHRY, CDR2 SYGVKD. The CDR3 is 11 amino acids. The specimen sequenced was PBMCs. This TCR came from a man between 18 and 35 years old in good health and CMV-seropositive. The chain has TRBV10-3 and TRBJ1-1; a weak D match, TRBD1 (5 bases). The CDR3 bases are TGTGCCATCATGGGGGGCACTGAAGCTTTCTTT. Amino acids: CAIMGGTEAFF.